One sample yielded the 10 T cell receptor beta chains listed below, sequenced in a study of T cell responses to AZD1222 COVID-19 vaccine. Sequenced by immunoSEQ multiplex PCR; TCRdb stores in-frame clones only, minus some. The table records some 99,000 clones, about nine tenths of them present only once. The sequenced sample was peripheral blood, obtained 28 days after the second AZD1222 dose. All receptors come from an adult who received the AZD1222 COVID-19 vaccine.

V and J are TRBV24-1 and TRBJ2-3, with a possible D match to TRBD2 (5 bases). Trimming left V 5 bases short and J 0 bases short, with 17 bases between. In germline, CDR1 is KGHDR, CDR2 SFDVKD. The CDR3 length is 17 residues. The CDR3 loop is CATSGLGSPGSTDTQYF. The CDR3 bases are TGTGCCACCAGTGGTTTAGGGAGCCCCGGCAGCACAGATACGCAGTATTTT.

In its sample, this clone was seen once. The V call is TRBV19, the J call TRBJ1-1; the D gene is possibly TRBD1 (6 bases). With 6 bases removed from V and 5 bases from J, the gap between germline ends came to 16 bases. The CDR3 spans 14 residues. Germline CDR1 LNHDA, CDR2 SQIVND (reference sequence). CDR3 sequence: CASSTVRGATEAFF. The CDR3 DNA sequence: TGTGCCAGTAGCACCGTAAGGGGGGCAACTGAAGCTTTCTTT.

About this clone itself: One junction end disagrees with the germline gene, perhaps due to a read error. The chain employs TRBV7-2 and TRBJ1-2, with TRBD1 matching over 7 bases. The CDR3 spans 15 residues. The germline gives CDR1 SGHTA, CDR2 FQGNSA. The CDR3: CASSVAGGVDYGYTF. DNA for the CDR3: TGTGCCAGCAGCGTAGCAGGGGGGGTGGACTATGGCTACACCTTC.

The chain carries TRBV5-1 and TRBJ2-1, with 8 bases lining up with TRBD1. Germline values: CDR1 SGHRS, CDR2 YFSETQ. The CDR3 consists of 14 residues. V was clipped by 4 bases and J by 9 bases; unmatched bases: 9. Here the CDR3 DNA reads TGCGCCAGCAGCCGAGACAGGGGATGGGGTGAGCAGTTCTTC. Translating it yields CASSRDRGWGEQFF.

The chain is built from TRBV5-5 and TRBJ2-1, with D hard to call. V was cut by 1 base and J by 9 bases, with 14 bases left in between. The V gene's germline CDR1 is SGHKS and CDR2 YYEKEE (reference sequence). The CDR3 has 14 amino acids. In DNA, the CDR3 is TGTGCCAGCAGCTTGAGTCAGGCACTGCCTGAGCAGTTCTTC. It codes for CASSLSQALPEQFF.

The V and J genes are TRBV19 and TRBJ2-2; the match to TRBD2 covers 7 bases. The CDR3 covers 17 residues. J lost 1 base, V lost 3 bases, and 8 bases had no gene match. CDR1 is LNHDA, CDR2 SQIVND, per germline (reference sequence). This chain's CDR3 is CASSISSSGVNTGELFF. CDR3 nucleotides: TGTGCCAGTAGTATTAGTTCGAGCGGGGTGAACACCGGGGAGCTGTTTTTT.

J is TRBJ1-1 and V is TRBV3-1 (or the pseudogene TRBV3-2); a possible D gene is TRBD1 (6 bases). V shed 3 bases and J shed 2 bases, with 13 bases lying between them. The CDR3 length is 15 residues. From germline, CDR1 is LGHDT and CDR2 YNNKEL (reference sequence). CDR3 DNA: TGTGCCAGCAGCCAGCCGGACAGTCCCAACACTGAAGCTTTCTTT. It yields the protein CASSQPDSPNTEAFF.

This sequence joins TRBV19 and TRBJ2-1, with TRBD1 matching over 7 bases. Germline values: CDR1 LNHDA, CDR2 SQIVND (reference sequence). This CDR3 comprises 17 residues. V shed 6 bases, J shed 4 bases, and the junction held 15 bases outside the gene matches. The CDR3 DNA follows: TGTGCCAGTAGGAGGACCCGGACAGGAGAAACATACAATGAGCAGTTCTTC. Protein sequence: CASRRTRTGETYNEQFF.

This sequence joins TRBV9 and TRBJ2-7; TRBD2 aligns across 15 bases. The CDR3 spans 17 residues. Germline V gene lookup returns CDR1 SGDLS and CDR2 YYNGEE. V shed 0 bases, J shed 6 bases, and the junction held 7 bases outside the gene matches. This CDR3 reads CASSVAPGLAGGSEQYF. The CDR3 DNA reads TGTGCCAGCAGCGTAGCCCCGGGACTAGCGGGAGGTAGCGAGCAGTACTTC. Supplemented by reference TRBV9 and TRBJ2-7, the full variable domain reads DSGVTQTPKHLITATGQRVTLRCSPRSGDLSVYWYQQSLDQGLQFLIQYYNGEERAKGNILERFSAQQFPDLHSELNLSSLELGDSALYFCASSVAPGLAGGSEQYFGPGTRLTVT.

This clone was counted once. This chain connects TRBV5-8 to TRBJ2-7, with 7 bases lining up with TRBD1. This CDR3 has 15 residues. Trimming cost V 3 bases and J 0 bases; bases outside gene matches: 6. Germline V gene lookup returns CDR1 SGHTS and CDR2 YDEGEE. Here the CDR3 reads CASSSKDRVSYEQYF. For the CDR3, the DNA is TGTGCCAGCAGCTCAAAAGACAGGGTCTCCTACGAGCAGTACTTC.